Shown below are 22 T cell receptor beta chains from a single sample sequenced in a study of blood T cell repertoires in COVID-19. Measured with immunoSEQ multiplex PCR; TCRdb has only the in-frame clones, and not every one. The sample has about 300,000 clones, approximately 89% seen once. Sequencing used PBMCs or T cells enriched from blood (not recorded which). The receptors stem from a woman between 50 and 59 years old who had been exposed to COVID-19.

This sequence joins TRBV29-1 and TRBJ1-5, with 9 bases that match TRBD1. Germline V lookup: CDR1 SQVTM, CDR2 ANQGSEA. The J segment lost 6 bases and the V segment lost 7 bases, leaving 7 bases of the junction unmatched. The CDR3 runs 13 residues. DNA of the CDR3: TGCAGCGGGGGGACAGGGCGAGGTCAGCCCCAGCATTTT. It is translated as CSGGTGRGQPQHF.

V is TRBV5-5 and J is TRBJ1-6; possible D gene TRBD1, 6 bases. Between the trimmed V and J ends, which lost 2 bases and 5 bases, there was a span of 11 bases. Per the germline V gene, CDR1 is SGHKS and CDR2 is YYEKEE (reference sequence). This CDR3 is built from 15 residues. For the CDR3, the DNA is TGTGCCAGCAGCTTTCGGACAGCTAATAATTCACCCCTCCACTTT. Its protein product is CASSFRTANNSPLHF.

This chain links TRBV7-2 with TRBJ2-1; 12 bases match TRBD2. CDR1 is SGHTA, CDR2 FQGNSA, per germline. The junction had 3 bases not matched to a gene; V was cut back by 1 base and J by 2 bases. CDR3 size: 17 residues. The CDR3 spells CASSLGTSGKTYNEQFF. CDR3 sequence (DNA): TGTGCCAGCAGCTTAGGGACTAGCGGGAAAACCTACAATGAGCAGTTCTTC.

The rearrangement joins TRBV5-5 to TRBJ2-7; D not certain. This CDR3 comprises 13 residues. The V end lost 5 bases, the J end lost 2 bases, and 11 bases lay between the germline ends. Germline lookup yields CDR1 SGHKS and CDR2 YYEKEE (reference sequence). The DNA of the CDR3 is TGTGCCAGCAGTCGAGACATTGCCTACGAGCAGTACTTC. It is translated as CASSRDIAYEQYF.

The V and J genes are TRBV6-1 and TRBJ1-2; the D is unclear. Germline lookup yields CDR1 MNHNS and CDR2 SASEGT. Trimming pared 2 bases from V and 4 bases from J, leaving 11 bases between. This CDR3 spans 14 amino acids. CDR3 in amino acids: CASSEQELSYGYTF. The CDR3 bases are TGTGCCAGCAGTGAACAGGAATTATCCTATGGCTACACCTTC.

This chain uses TRBV28 with TRBJ2-1, with 8 bases that match TRBD1. The CDR3 runs to 14 residues. CDR1 and CDR2 (germline): MDHEN, SYDVKM. V lost 6 bases and J lost 5; bases outside the gene matches: 6. CDR3: CASSPRDRNNEQFF. In DNA, the CDR3 is TGTGCCAGCAGCCCCCGGGACAGGAACAATGAGCAGTTCTTC.

The V and J genes are TRBV19 and TRBJ2-1; TRBD1 matches 9 bases. The CDR3 covers 16 residues. Germline values: CDR1 LNHDA, CDR2 SQIVND (reference sequence). J gave up 6 bases and V 2 bases, and 8 bases lay outside the gene matches. CDR3 residues: CASSIQQGAGLNEQFF. Written as DNA, the CDR3 is TGTGCCAGTAGTATACAACAGGGGGCAGGCCTCAATGAGCAGTTCTTC.

The genes are TRBV27 and TRBJ1-5; D ambiguous. V lost 5 bases, J lost 8 bases, and 16 bases lay in between. The CDR3 is 14 residues long. Germline V gene lookup returns CDR1 MNHEY and CDR2 SMNVEV (reference sequence). The CDR3 DNA follows: TGTGCCAGCAGTCCCAACACCTATGAGGAGCCCCAGCATTTT. It specifies CASSPNTYEEPQHF.

The rearrangement uses TRBV25-1 and TRBJ1-1, with 7 bases lining up with TRBD1. The length of the CDR3 is 14 residues. J gave up 0 bases and V 4 bases, and 2 bases lay outside the gene matches. In germline, CDR1 is MGHDK, CDR2 SYGVNS. The CDR3: CASSGTGVNTEAFF. The CDR3 bases are TGTGCCAGCAGTGGTACAGGGGTGAACACTGAAGCTTTCTTT. The whole variable domain, filled in from reference TRBV25-1 and TRBJ1-1, reads EADIYQTPRYLVIGTGKKITLECSQTMGHDKMYWYQQDPGMELHLIHYSYGVNSTEKGDLSSESTVSRIRTEHFPLTLESARPSHTSQYLCASSGTGVNTEAFFGQGTRLTVV.

CDR3: CASSGLQGDQPQHF. As DNA, the CDR3 is TGTGCCAGCTCAGGTCTCCAGGGGGATCAGCCCCAGCATTTT. The chain recombines TRBV18 with TRBJ1-5; 7 nucleotides align to TRBD1. Germline V gene lookup returns CDR1 KGHSH and CDR2 LQKENI. The CDR3 contains 14 residues. V shed 5 bases, J shed 5 bases, and the junction held 6 bases outside the gene matches.

In this sample, this clone turned up once. V gene TRBV10-1 combines with J gene TRBJ1-4; a possible D gene is TRBD1 (6 bases). Looked up from germline, CDR1 is WNHNN and CDR2 is SYGVQD (reference sequence). The CDR3 runs 11 residues. Trimming stripped 11 bases from V and 7 bases from J, with 11 bases between. The CDR3 reads CAPQGFEKLFF. Written as DNA, the CDR3 is TGCGCCCCCCAGGGGTTTGAAAAACTGTTTTTT.

The chain carries TRBV28 and TRBJ2-3, with 8 bases identical to TRBD2. CDR1 is MDHEN, CDR2 SYDVKM, per germline. The CDR3 spans 14 residues. J lost 2 bases, V lost 7 bases, and 5 bases had no gene match. In nucleotides, the CDR3 is TGTGCCAGCACACCGGGGGGGCCCACAGATACGCAGTATTTT. It is translated as CASTPGGPTDTQYF.

This clone was picked up a small number of times. This rearrangement joins TRBV2 to TRBJ2-3; possible D gene TRBD2, 5 bases. CDR1 is SNHLY and CDR2 is FYNNEI in the germline V gene. CDR3 length: 15 amino acids. V gave up 6 bases and J gave up 4 bases, with 17 bases separating them. DNA of the CDR3: TGTGCCAGCAGACGTAGTACGGGGTCGGCAGATACGCAGTATTTT. As protein: CASRRSTGSADTQYF.

The chain couples TRBV5-1 to TRBJ2-3; 11 nucleotides match TRBD2. The length of the CDR3 is 17 residues. The germline gives CDR1 SGHRS, CDR2 YFSETQ. After removal of 0 bases from V and 2 bases from J, the junction contained 5 bases not matched to a gene. The CDR3 spells CASSLELAGGNTDTQYF. CDR3 nucleotide sequence: TGCGCCAGCAGCTTGGAATTAGCGGGGGGGAACACAGATACGCAGTATTTT.

This clone turned up a few times. The chain combines TRBV5-4 with TRBJ2-3, with 10 positions matching TRBD2. The CDR3 totals 17 residues. Germline V gene sequence: CDR1 SGHNT, CDR2 YYREEE (reference sequence). V was clipped by 1 base and J by 4 bases; unmatched bases: 9. Here the CDR3 reads CASSLQASGGGADTQYF. The CDR3 bases are TGTGCCAGCAGCTTGCAGGCTAGCGGGGGTGGCGCAGATACGCAGTATTTT. The whole variable domain, remainder taken from reference TRBV5-4 and TRBJ2-3, is ETGVTQSPTHLIKTRGQQVTLRCSSQSGHNTVSWYQQALGQGPQFIFQYYREEENGRGNFPPRFSGLQFPNYSSELNVNALELDDSALYLCASSLQASGGGADTQYFGPGTRLTVL.

V gene TRBV5-5 combines with J gene TRBJ1-1, with 9 bases fitting TRBD1. V dropped 3 bases and J dropped 2; count of bases not matched to a gene: 5. Germline CDR1 is SGHKS and CDR2 is YYEKEE (reference sequence). This CDR3 contains 15 residues. CDR3 loop: CASSWGTGINTEAFF. CDR3 in DNA: TGTGCCAGCAGCTGGGGGACAGGGATCAACACTGAAGCTTTCTTT.

The rearrangement joins TRBV11-2 to TRBJ1-5; 7 bases align to TRBD1. The CDR3 sequence is 15 residues long. The V gene's germline CDR1 is SGHAT and CDR2 FQNNGV. J was trimmed by 6 bases and V by 4 bases; bases with no gene match: 9. CDR3 bases: TGTGCCAGCAGCTCCGGTAATACAGGGGCTCAGCCCCAGCATTTT. Translated, it gives CASSSGNTGAQPQHF.

The V and J genes are TRBV7-2 and TRBJ1-2, with no clear D. V gave up 5 bases and J gave up 2 bases, with 15 bases separating them. Per germline, CDR1 SGHTA and CDR2 FQGNSA. The CDR3 totals 15 residues. Here the CDR3 DNA reads TGTGCCAGCAGCCAACTAGGTCCTCAAAACTATGGCTACACCTTC. It codes for CASSQLGPQNYGYTF.

The chain has TRBV7-8 and TRBJ1-5, with D maybe TRBD1 (6 bases). CDR1 is SGHVS and CDR2 is FQNEAQ in the germline V gene. Trimming stripped 5 bases from V and 0 bases from J, with 11 bases between. The CDR3 is 15 residues long. The CDR3 DNA follows: TGTGCCAGCAGCCTGGACAGTTATAGCAATCAGCCCCAGCATTTT. Its translation is CASSLDSYSNQPQHF. Combining the CDR3 with reference TRBV7-8 and TRBJ1-5 gives the whole variable domain GAGVSQSPRYKVAKRGQDVALRCDPISGHVSLFWYQQALGQGPEFLTYFQNEAQLDKSGLPSDRFFAERPEGSVSTLKIQRTQQEDSAVYLCASSLDSYSNQPQHFGDGTRLSIL.

The chain uses TRBV4-1 and TRBJ2-1, with TRBD2 identical over 10 bases. There are 16 residues in the CDR3. Germline values: CDR1 MGHRA, CDR2 YSYEKL. The V and J ends lost 4 bases and 1 base, in that order; junction bases with no gene match: 4. This chain's CDR3 is CASSPLAGESYNEQFF. The CDR3 DNA reads as TGCGCCAGCAGCCCCCTAGCGGGGGAGTCCTACAATGAGCAGTTCTTC.

The V call is TRBV24-1, the J call TRBJ2-3; 12 nucleotides match TRBD2. Trimming removed 5 bases from V and 6 bases from J; junction bases left unmatched: 8. The CDR3 runs to 16 residues. In germline, CDR1 is KGHDR, CDR2 SFDVKD. The CDR3 region is CATSAWSSGGADTQYF. Here the CDR3 DNA reads TGTGCCACCAGTGCATGGTCTAGCGGGGGGGCTGATACGCAGTATTTT.

The chain uses TRBV4-1 and TRBJ1-5, with unresolved D. The CDR3 covers 17 residues. V was pared by 1 base and J by 3 bases, with 16 bases between. Germline loops: CDR1 MGHRA, CDR2 YSYEKL. The CDR3 DNA follows: TGCGCCAGCAGCCAAGTCTATTCGGTCCCCTTCAATCAGCCCCAGCATTTT. Residues: CASSQVYSVPFNQPQHF.